This passage covers 23 T cell receptor beta chains from one sample sequenced in a study of technical replicates of blood from a handful of donors. Produced via immunoSEQ multiplex PCR; TCRdb's table is partial and in-frame only. The sample holds some 80,000 clones; 85% to 95% are singletons and the top ten take over 0.4%. Specimen: T cells isolated from PBMCs. Receptors originate from a human donor in good health.

The CDR3 region has the DNA TGTGCCAGCAGCTTTGGACAGGGTAGTACCGGGGAGCTGTTTTTT. Translated: CASSFGQGSTGELFF. V is TRBV11-2 and J is TRBJ2-2; 8 nucleotides match TRBD1. The CDR3 extends over 15 amino acids. The J segment lost 5 bases and the V segment lost 3 bases, leaving 5 bases of the junction unmatched. CDR1 SGHAT and CDR2 FQNNGV come from the germline V gene. The variable domain in full, with the rest retrieved from reference TRBV11-2 and TRBJ2-2, is EAGVAQSPRYKIIEKRQSVAFWCNPISGHATLYWYQQILGQGPKLLIQFQNNGVVDDSQLPKDRFSAERLKGVDSTLKIQPAKLEDSAVYLCASSFGQGSTGELFFGEGSRLTVL.

The chain couples TRBV6-1 to TRBJ1-1; 7 nucleotides line up with TRBD1. The CDR3 sequence is 15 residues long. Trimming cost V 2 bases and J 0 bases; bases outside gene matches: 3. CDR1 and CDR2 (germline): MNHNS, SASEGT. CDR3 nucleotides: TGTGCCAGCAGTGAACCAGGGGGTATGAACACTGAAGCTTTCTTT. As protein: CASSEPGGMNTEAFF.

The CDR3 loop reads CASSLAESSYEQYF. The CDR3 region has the DNA TGTGCCAGCAGTCTAGCGGAAAGCTCCTACGAGCAGTACTTC. The gene calls are TRBV6-5 and TRBJ2-7; 7 bases fit TRBD2. The CDR3 covers 14 residues. Germline loops: CDR1 MNHEY, CDR2 SVGAGI. V shed 5 bases and J 0 bases; nucleotides not matched to a gene: 4.

In its sample, this clone was seen a few times. CDR3 in amino acids: CATGTATEAFF. The CDR3 DNA reads as TGTGCCACCGGGACAGCTACTGAAGCTTTCTTT. V usage is TRBV6-6 and J usage is TRBJ1-1; 7 bases are a match to TRBD1. Germline CDR1 reads MNHNY; CDR2 reads SVGAGI (reference sequence). CDR3 length: 11 amino acids. The V and J ends lost 10 bases and 5 bases, in that order; junction bases with no gene match: 4.

The chain carries TRBV5-1 and TRBJ1-1; no firm D call. Trimming removed 0 bases from V and 7 bases from J, with 13 bases in between. Germline CDR1 is SGHRS and CDR2 is YFSETQ. The CDR3 consists of 14 residues. The CDR3 region is CASSLAREQFEAFF. CDR3 sequence (DNA): TGCGCCAGCAGCTTGGCCCGGGAACAATTTGAAGCTTTCTTT.

This chain links TRBV28 with TRBJ1-1, with D unresolved. This CDR3 has 13 residues. V was shortened by 5 bases and J by 2 bases, with 9 bases between the two germline ends. Germline values: CDR1 MDHEN, CDR2 SYDVKM. CDR3: CASSLTVNTEAFF. The CDR3 bases are TGTGCCAGCAGTCTAACGGTTAACACTGAAGCTTTCTTT.

The rearrangement uses TRBV6-5 and TRBJ1-3; 8 nucleotides agree with TRBD1. Unmatched junction bases numbered 4, after V lost 4 bases and J lost 8 bases. The germline CDR1 and CDR2 sequences are MNHEY and SVGAGI. CDR3 length equals 13 residues. The CDR3, as DNA: TGTGCCAGCAGTTCAGGGGGCGACCACACCATATATTTT. Its protein is CASSSGGDHTIYF.

The V gene is TRBV15, the J gene TRBJ1-5, with 7 bases identical to TRBD1. Germline-derived CDR1 and CDR2 are LNHNV and YYDKDF (reference sequence). V was clipped by 3 bases and J by 5 bases; unmatched bases: 7. The CDR3 runs to 15 residues. Written as DNA, the CDR3 is TGTGCCACCAGCAGGGACGGGACAGCTTATCAGCCCCAGCATTTT. As protein: CATSRDGTAYQPQHF.

This chain uses TRBV9 with TRBJ1-1, with D hard to call. The CDR3 has 13 amino acids. The V gene lost 0 bases and the J gene lost 4 bases, with 7 bases spanning the gap. CDR1 is SGDLS and CDR2 is YYNGEE in the germline V gene. CDR3 coding DNA: TGTGCCAGCAGCGTAGGAAGCGTCACTGAAGCTTTCTTT. It yields the protein CASSVGSVTEAFF.

This chain joins TRBV6-4 and TRBJ2-1; D perhaps matches TRBD2 (5 bases). This CDR3 comprises 15 residues. Germline V gene lookup returns CDR1 MRHNA and CDR2 SNTAGT. Between the trimmed V and J ends, which lost 4 bases and 6 bases, there was a span of 16 bases. The chain's CDR3 is CASSVAREIGNEQFF. The CDR3 DNA reads TGTGCCAGCAGTGTAGCGAGGGAGATCGGCAATGAGCAGTTCTTC.

The CDR3 nucleotides are TGTGCCAGCAGTGATGGGAGCGAGCAGTACTTC. It encodes CASSDGSEQYF. J is TRBJ2-7 and V is TRBV2; D possibly corresponds to TRBD2 (5 bases). From germline, CDR1 is SNHLY and CDR2 FYNNEI. Trimming shortened V by 3 bases and J by 6 bases, and 6 bases separated the two germline ends. The CDR3 is 11 residues long.

The chain combines TRBV15 with TRBJ1-2; 8 nucleotides agree with TRBD1. Germline lookup yields CDR1 LNHNV and CDR2 YYDKDF (reference sequence). V shed 5 bases and J 4 bases; nucleotides not matched to a gene: 9. The CDR3 has 15 amino acids. As DNA, the CDR3 is TGTGCCACCAGCCCCCTGGACAGGGCAATCTATGGCTACACCTTC. Translating it yields CATSPLDRAIYGYTF.

The CDR3 coding sequence is TGTGCCAGCAGCATGACAGGGCGCACTAATGAAAAACTGTTTTTT. Its translation is CASSMTGRTNEKLFF. The chain combines TRBV5-8 with TRBJ1-4; 7 bases align to TRBD1. Looked up from germline, CDR1 is SGHTS and CDR2 is YDEGEE. The V gene end was trimmed by 4 bases and the J gene end by 2 bases; junction bases not matched to a gene: 5. CDR3 length: 15 residues.

The genes are TRBV10-1 and TRBJ2-7; weak D call: TRBD1 (6 bases). Trimming removed 8 bases from V and 5 bases from J, with 25 bases in between. The CDR3 has 16 residues. Per the germline V gene, CDR1 is WNHNN and CDR2 is SYGVQD (reference sequence). The CDR3 here is CASPNHFPNRVNEQYF. CDR3 nucleotide sequence: TGCGCCAGCCCCAACCACTTCCCGAACAGGGTAAACGAGCAGTACTTC.

The V call is TRBV4-1, the J call TRBJ2-1; a possible D gene is TRBD2 (6 bases). CDR3 length: 14 residues. Germline V gene sequence: CDR1 MGHRA, CDR2 YSYEKL. Trimming pared 1 base from V and 13 bases from J, leaving 17 bases between. The CDR3 region has the DNA TGCGCCAGCAGCCAAGGGGAGGACTACAAAACCCAGTTCTTC. This encodes CASSQGEDYKTQFF.

The chain combines TRBV10-3 with TRBJ1-5, with TRBD1 identical over 8 bases. The ends lost 0 bases at V and 5 bases at J; junction bases unmatched: 3. Germline CDR1 ENHRY, CDR2 SYGVKD. The CDR3 is 15 amino acids. Here the CDR3 DNA reads TGTGCCATCAGTGAGTCGTACAGGGGGGATCAGCCCCAGCATTTT. Amino acids: CAISESYRGDQPQHF.

As concerns this clone: One end of the junction is discordant with germline, which a read error may explain. The V gene is TRBV7-2, the J gene TRBJ1-2; D unresolved. This CDR3 contains 11 residues. Germline values: CDR1 SGHTA, CDR2 FQGNSA. The CDR3 here is CASSFNHGGYF. For the CDR3, the DNA is TGTGCCAGCAGCTTTAACCACGGCGGGTACTTC.

This chain connects TRBV4-3 to TRBJ1-2; the D is unclear. The CDR3 spans 13 residues. Trimming took 4 bases from V and 4 from J, leaving 10 bases between them. Germline values: CDR1 LGHNA, CDR2 YSLEER. The CDR3 sequence is CASSRSGAYGYTF. The CDR3 coding sequence is TGCGCCAGCAGCCGCTCCGGTGCCTATGGCTACACCTTC.

The chain is built from TRBV29-1 and TRBJ2-5, with 12 positions matching TRBD2. V was pared by 5 bases and J by 6 bases, with 4 bases of the junction left unmatched. Germline V gives CDR1 SQVTM, CDR2 ANQGSEA. The CDR3 has 13 residues. The CDR3 is CSVQTSGGQTQYF. The CDR3 DNA reads TGCAGCGTTCAGACTAGCGGGGGCCAGACCCAGTACTTC.

This clone has only a few counts. The J gene is TRBJ1-1, the V gene TRBV7-3, with TRBD1 matching 7 bases. Looked up from germline, CDR1 is SGHTA and CDR2 is FQGTGA. Germline trimming cut 4 bases from V and 7 bases from J; bases unmatched to any gene: 6. This CDR3 spans 13 amino acids. The CDR3 sequence is CASSSRQGGEAFF. The CDR3 DNA reads as TGTGCCAGCAGCTCGCGACAGGGCGGTGAAGCTTTCTTT.

This chain connects TRBV9 to TRBJ1-1, with D unresolved. V was trimmed by 4 bases and J by 1 base, leaving 20 bases between them. Germline assignment: CDR1 SGDLS and CDR2 YYNGEE. CDR3 length: 17 residues. The CDR3 DNA reads as TGTGCCAGCAGCACCCACGGGGAGGCAGCCACGAACACTGAAGCTTTCTTT. Amino acid sequence: CASSTHGEAATNTEAFF.

V is TRBV29-1 and J is TRBJ2-7; weak D call: TRBD2 (6 bases). This CDR3 is built from 14 residues. The germline V and J ends were trimmed by 2 bases and 4 bases, with 15 bases remaining between them. Germline lookup yields CDR1 SQVTM and CDR2 ANQGSEA. The CDR3 region is CSVELGGIGYEQYF. In nucleotides, the CDR3 is TGCAGCGTTGAATTAGGCGGGATAGGGTACGAGCAGTACTTC.

The chain uses TRBV6-6 and TRBJ2-1; TRBD1 is a possible D gene (8 bases). CDR1 MNHNY and CDR2 SVGAGI come from the germline V gene (reference sequence). CDR3 size: 16 residues. Trimming removed 6 bases at V and 2 bases at J, with 17 bases between. Written as DNA, the CDR3 is TGTGCCAGCAGACTCACAGGGGGGGTAACCTACAATGAGCAGTTCTTC. Translation: CASRLTGGVTYNEQFF.